This T cell receptor beta chain derives from a study of Ad26.COV2.S vaccination and SARS-CoV-2 variants. Study summary: Donor allocation was to the COV1001 Ad26.COV2.S trial arm. Overall study findings and caveats: Recipients given vaccine exceeded placebo recipients in spike-specific TCR breadth. It was found that vaccine and placebo recipients had similar non-spike TCR breadth.

This table comes from immunoSEQ multiplex PCR, and its TCRdb copy is limited to in-frame clones, with some not included. Of 510,000 or so clones in the sample, around nine tenths are singletons; the top ten hold roughly 13%. Concerning this clone itself: The antigen remains unidentified.

Trimming cost V 0 bases and J 4 bases, with 2 bases left between them. CDR3 length: 13 amino acids. Germline V lookup: CDR1 SGHTS, CDR2 YDEGEE. Indicated treatment: around 19 received Ad26.COV2.S at low or high dose, single or two shots; several received placebo; per-sample allocation not given. Sample collection was performed on day 63 after the first vaccine or placebo injection. The chain has TRBV5-8 and TRBJ2-6; unclear D gene. The receptor comes from a person aged 18-60 years who received the Ad26.COV2.S COVID-19 vaccine or a placebo. The input for sequencing was peripheral blood, taken in a trial of Ad26.COV2.S vaccine versus placebo. The CDR3, as DNA: TGTGCCAGCAGCTTGGTCGGGGCCAACGTCCTGACTTTC. It codes for CASSLVGANVLTF.